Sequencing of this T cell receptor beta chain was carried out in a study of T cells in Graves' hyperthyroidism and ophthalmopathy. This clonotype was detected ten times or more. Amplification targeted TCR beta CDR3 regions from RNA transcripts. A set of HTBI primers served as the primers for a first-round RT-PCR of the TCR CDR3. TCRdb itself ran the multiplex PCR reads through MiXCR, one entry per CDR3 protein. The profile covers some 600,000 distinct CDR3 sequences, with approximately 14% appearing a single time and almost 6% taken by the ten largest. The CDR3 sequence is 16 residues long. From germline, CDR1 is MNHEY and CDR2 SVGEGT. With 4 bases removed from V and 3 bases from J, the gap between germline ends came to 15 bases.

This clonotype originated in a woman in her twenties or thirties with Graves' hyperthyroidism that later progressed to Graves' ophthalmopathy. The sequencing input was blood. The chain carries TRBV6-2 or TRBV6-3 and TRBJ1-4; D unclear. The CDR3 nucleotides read TGTGCCAGCAGTTCGAGGAAGGATTTACCTAATGAAAAACTGTTTTTT. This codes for CASSSRKDLPNEKLFF.